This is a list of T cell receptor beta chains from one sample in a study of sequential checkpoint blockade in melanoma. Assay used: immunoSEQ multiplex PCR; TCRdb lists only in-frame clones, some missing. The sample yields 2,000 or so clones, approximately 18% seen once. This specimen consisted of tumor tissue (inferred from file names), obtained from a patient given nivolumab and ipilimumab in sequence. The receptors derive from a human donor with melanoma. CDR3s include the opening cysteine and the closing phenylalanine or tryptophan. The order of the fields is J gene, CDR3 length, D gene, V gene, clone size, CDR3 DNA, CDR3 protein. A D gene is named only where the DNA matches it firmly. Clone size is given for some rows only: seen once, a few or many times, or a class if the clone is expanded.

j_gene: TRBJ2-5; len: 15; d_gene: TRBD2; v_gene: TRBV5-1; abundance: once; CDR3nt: TGCGCCAGCAGCCCCCAGGGGACTAGTTGGGAGACCCAGTACTTC; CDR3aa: CASSPQGTSWETQYF
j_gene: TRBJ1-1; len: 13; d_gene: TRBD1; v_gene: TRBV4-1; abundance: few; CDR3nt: TGCGCCAGCAGCCAGGACTACGACAGGGTAGCTTTCTTT; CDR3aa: CASSQDYDRVAFF
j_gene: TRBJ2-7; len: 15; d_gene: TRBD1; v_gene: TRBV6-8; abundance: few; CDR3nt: TGTGCCAGCAGTTACCTCCGGGACAGCTCCTACGAGCAGTACTTC; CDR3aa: CASSYLRDSSYEQYF
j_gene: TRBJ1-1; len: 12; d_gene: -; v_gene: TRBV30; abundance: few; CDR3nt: TGTGCCTGGAGGGCCGGGTGGACTGAAGCTTTCTTT; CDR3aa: CAWRAGWTEAFF
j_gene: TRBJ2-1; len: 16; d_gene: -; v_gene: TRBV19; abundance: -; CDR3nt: TGTGCCAGTAGTACAGGGGCAGGGAGAACCTACAATGAGCAGTTCTTC; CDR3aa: CASSTGAGRTYNEQFF
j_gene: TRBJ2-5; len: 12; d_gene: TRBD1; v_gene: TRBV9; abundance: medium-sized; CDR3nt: TGTGCCAGCCACAGGGGCCAAGAGACCCAGTACTTC; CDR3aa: CASHRGQETQYF
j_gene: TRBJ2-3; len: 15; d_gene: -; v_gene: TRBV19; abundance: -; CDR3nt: TGTGCCAGTACCACCTGGGGCTCTAGCACAGATACGCAGTATTTT; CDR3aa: CASTTWGSSTDTQYF
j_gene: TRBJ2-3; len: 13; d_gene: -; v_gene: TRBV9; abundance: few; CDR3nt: TGTGCCAGCAGCCCGCTAATTCGGGATACGCAGTATTTT; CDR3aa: CASSPLIRDTQYF
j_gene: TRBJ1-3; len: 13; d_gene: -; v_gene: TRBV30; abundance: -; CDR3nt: TGTGCCTGGGGGGGGAGCTCTGGAAACACCATATATTTT; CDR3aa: CAWGGSSGNTIYF
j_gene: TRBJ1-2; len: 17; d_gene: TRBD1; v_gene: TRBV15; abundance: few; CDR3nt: TGTGCCACCAGCAGAGAGAGAGTTGGGACAGTTGGATATGGCTACACCTTC; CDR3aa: CATSRERVGTVGYGYTF
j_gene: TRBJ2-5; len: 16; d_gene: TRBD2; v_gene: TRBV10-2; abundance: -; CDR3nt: TGCGCCAGCAGTGAGGAGGCGGGGGGAAGAGGAGAGACCCAGTACTTC; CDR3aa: CASSEEAGGRGETQYF
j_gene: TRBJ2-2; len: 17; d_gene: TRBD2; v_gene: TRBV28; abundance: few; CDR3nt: TGTGCCAGCAGTCCCCCTCGGCTAGCGGGGGCCGGCGGGGAGCTGTTTTTT; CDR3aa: CASSPPRLAGAGGELFF
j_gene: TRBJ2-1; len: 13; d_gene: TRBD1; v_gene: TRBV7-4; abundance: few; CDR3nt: TGTGCCAGCAGAAACGACAGGGTAGGGGAGCAGTTCTTC; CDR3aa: CASRNDRVGEQFF
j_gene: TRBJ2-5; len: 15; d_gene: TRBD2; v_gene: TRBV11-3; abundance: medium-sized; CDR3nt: TGTGCCAGCAGCCGCGGAGTAGCGGGGGAGGGGACCCAGTACTTC; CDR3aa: CASSRGVAGEGTQYF
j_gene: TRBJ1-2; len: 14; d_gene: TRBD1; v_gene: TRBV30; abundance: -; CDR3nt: TGTGCCTGGGGGCGACAGGGAGCTAACTATGGCTACACCTTC; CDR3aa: CAWGRQGANYGYTF
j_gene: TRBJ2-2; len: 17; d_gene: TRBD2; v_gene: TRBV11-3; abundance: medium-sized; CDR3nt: TGTGCCAGCAGCTTAGTCGGACTAGCGGCGAACACCGGGGAGCTGTTTTTT; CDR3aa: CASSLVGLAANTGELFF
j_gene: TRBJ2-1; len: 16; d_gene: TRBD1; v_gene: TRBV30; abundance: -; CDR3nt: TGTGCCTGGAACCCCCCCTGGGACAGAGACCACAATGAGCAGTTCTTC; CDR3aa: CAWNPPWDRDHNEQFF
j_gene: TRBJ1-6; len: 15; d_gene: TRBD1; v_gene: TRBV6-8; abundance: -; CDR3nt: TGTGCCAGCAGTGATCTGGGACAGGGTAATTCACCCCTCCACTTT; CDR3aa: CASSDLGQGNSPLHF
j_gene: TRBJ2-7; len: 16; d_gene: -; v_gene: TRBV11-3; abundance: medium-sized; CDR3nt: TGTGCCAGCAGCTTACTGGTCCGTCGTGGCTCCTACGAGCAGTACTTC; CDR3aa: CASSLLVRRGSYEQYF
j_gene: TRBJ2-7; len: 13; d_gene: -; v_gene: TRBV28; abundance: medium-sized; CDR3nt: TGTGCCAGCAGTTGGGGAGTCTCCTACGAGCAGTACTTC; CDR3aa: CASSWGVSYEQYF
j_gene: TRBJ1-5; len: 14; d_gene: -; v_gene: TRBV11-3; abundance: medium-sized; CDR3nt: TGTGCCAGCAGCTTGGTGCGCAGCAATCAGCCCCAGCATTTT; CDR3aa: CASSLVRSNQPQHF
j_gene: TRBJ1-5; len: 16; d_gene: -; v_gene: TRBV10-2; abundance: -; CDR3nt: TGCGCCAGCAGTGAGTCGAGGACAGTTAGCAATCAGCCCCAGCATTTT; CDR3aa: CASSESRTVSNQPQHF
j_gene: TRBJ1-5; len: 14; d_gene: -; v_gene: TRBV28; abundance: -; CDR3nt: TGTGCCAGCAGTTTATGGCGGGGCAGACAGCCCCAGCATTTT; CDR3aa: CASSLWRGRQPQHF
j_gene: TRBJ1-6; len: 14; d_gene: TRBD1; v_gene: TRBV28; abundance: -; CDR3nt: TGTGCCAGCAGCCCGGACAGGGAAGGTTCACCCCTCCACTTT; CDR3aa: CASSPDREGSPLHF
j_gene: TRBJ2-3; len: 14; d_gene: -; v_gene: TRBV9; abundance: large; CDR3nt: TGTGCCAGCAGCGTAAACCAGGGTTCAGATACGCAGTATTTT; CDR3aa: CASSVNQGSDTQYF
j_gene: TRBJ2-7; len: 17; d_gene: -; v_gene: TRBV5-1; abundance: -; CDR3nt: TGCGCCAGCAGGTACGGAGGGGCAGGGGCCGCCTCCTACGAGCAGTACTTC; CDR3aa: CASRYGGAGAASYEQYF
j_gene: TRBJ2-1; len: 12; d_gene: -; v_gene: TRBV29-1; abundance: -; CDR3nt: TGCAGCGTTTCAGAGGGCTACAATGAGCAGTTCTTC; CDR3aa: CSVSEGYNEQFF
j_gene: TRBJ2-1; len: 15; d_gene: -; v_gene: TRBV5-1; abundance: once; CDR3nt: TGCGCCAGCAGCTGGGTTGGGGAGGCTAACAATGAGCAGTTCTTC; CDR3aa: CASSWVGEANNEQFF
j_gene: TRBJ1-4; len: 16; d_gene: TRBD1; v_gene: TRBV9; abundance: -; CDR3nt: TGTGCCAGCAGCGGCCCTACAGGGGCCCTTAATGAAAAACTGTTTTTT; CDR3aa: CASSGPTGALNEKLFF
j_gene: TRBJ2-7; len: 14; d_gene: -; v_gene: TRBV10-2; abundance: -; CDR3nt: TGCGCCAGCAGTGAGGATGTCGGACCCTACGAGCAGTACTTC; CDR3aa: CASSEDVGPYEQYF
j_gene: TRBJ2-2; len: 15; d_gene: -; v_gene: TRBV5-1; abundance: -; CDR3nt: TGCGCCAGCAGCTTGGCACTAGTTGGCACCGGGGAGCTGTTTTTT; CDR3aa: CASSLALVGTGELFF
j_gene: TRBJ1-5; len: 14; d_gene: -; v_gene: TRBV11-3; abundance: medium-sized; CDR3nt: TGTGCCAGCAGCTTAACGGGGGTACAACAGCCCCAGCATTTT; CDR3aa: CASSLTGVQQPQHF
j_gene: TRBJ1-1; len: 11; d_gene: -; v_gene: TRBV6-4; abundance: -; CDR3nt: TGTGCCAGCAGGATCGCGGGGCCCGTGATCTTT; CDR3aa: CASRIAGPVIF
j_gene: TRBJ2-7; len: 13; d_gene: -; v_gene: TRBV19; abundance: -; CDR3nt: TGTGCCAGTAGTATGAGTCAAGGCTACGAGCAGTACTTC; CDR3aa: CASSMSQGYEQYF
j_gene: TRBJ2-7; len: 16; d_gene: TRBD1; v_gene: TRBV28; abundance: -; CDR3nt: TGTGCCAGCAGTTTAAACCCTCCGACAGGGCGATACGAGCAGTACTTC; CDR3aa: CASSLNPPTGRYEQYF
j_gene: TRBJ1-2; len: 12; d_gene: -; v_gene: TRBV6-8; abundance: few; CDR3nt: TGTGCCAGCAGTTCCGAACTCTATGGCTACACCTTC; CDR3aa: CASSSELYGYTF
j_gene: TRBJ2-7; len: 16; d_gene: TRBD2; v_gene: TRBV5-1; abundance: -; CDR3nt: TGCGCCAGCAGCCAAGAATTACTAGCGATGGGCAGCGAGCAGTACTTC; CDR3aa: CASSQELLAMGSEQYF
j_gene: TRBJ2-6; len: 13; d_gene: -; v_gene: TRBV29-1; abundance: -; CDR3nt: TGCAGCGTCGGGGAATCTGGGGCCAACGTCCTGACTTTC; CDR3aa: CSVGESGANVLTF
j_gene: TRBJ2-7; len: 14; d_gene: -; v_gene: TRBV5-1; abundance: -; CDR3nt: TGCGCCAGCAGACGGAGTTCAGGCTCCTACGAGCAGTACTTC; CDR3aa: CASRRSSGSYEQYF
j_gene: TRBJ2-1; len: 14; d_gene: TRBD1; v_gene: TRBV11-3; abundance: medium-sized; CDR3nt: TGTGCCAGCAGTACCGGGACAGGGGGCCAGGAGCAGTTCTTC; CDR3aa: CASSTGTGGQEQFF
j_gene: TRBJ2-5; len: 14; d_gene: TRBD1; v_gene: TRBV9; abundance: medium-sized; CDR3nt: TGTGCCAGCAGCCCGAACAGGGGGCCGGAGACCCAGTACTTC; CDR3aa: CASSPNRGPETQYF
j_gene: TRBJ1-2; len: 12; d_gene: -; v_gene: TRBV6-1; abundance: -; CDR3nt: TGTGCCAGCAGTGAAGTACTTTTTGGCTACACCTTC; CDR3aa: CASSEVLFGYTF
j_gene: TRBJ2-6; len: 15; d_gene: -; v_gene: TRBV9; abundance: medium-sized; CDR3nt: TGTGCCAGCAGCGTAGTGGGCTCCGGGGCCAACGTCCTGACTTTC; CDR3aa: CASSVVGSGANVLTF
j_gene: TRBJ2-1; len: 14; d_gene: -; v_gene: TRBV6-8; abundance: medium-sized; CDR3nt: TGTGCCAGCAGTTACTCGAAAGACAGAGGTGAGCAGTTCTTC; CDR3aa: CASSYSKDRGEQFF
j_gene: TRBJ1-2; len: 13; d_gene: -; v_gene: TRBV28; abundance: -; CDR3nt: TGTGCCAGCAGCTACGCCTCGTCCTATGGCTACACCTTC; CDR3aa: CASSYASSYGYTF
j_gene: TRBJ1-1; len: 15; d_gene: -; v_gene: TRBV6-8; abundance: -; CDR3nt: TGTGCCAGCAGTTACTCGAGGGGACGGAACACTGAAGCTTTCTTT; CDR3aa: CASSYSRGRNTEAFF
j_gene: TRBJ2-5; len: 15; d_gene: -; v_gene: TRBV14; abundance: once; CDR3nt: TGTGCCAGCAGCCAGGGGATCAGATCTCAAGAGACCCAGTACTTC; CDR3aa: CASSQGIRSQETQYF
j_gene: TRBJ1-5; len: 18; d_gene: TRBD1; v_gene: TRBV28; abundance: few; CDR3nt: TGTGCCAGCAGTAAAGACCTCCGGACAGGGGGCTGGGGACAGCCCCAGCATTTT; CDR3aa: CASSKDLRTGGWGQPQHF
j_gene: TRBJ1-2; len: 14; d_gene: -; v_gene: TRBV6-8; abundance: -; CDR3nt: TGTGCCAGCAGTTACGCAGGCGCTAACTATGGCTACACCTTC; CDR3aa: CASSYAGANYGYTF
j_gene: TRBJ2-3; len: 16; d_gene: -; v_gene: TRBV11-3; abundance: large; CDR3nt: TGTGCCAGCAGCTTTTCCCCGACTACTGCCACAGATACGCAGTATTTT; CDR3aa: CASSFSPTTATDTQYF
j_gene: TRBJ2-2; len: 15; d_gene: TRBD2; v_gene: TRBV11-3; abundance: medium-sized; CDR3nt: TGTGCCAGCAGCGTCTCCGGGACTACGGGAGGGGAGCTGTTTTTT; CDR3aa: CASSVSGTTGGELFF
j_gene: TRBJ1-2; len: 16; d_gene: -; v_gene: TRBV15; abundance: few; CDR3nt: TGTGCCACCAGCAGAACGCGTTTGGGGCAGATCTATGGCTACACCTTC; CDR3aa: CATSRTRLGQIYGYTF
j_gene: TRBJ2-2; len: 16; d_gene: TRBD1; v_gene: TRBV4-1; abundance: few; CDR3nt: TGCGCCAGCAGCCAATGGACAGGGGTGAACACCGGGGAGCTGTTTTTT; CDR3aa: CASSQWTGVNTGELFF
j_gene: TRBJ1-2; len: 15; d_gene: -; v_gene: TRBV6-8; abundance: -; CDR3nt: TGTGCCAGCAGTTCGGGCAGAATCACTAACTATGGCTACACCTTC; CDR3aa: CASSSGRITNYGYTF
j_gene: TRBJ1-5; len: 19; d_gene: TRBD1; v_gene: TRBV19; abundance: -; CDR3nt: TGTGCCAGTAGTATTAACGTTGGGACAGCGGACGATAGCAATCAGCCCCAGCATTTT; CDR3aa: CASSINVGTADDSNQPQHF
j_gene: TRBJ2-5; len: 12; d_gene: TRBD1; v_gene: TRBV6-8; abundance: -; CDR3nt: TGTGCCAGCAGGTCCACAGGGGGTACCCAGTACTTC; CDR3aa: CASRSTGGTQYF
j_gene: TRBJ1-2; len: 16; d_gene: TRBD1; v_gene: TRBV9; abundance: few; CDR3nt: TGTGCCAGCACCCCTGAGGGACAGTTGTTAGTAGGTGGCTACACCTTC; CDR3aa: CASTPEGQLLVGGYTF
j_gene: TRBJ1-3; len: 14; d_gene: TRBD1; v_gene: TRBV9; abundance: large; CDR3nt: TGTGCCAGCAGCGTAGGGACAGGGTGGAACACCATATATTTT; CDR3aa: CASSVGTGWNTIYF